This T cell receptor (beta chain) was captured in a study of sequential checkpoint blockade in melanoma. Overall study: Arm A got nivolumab then ipilimumab; arm B the reverse, 1:1. After both sequences, patients received maintenance nivolumab.

J lost 9 bases, V lost 4 bases, and 5 bases had no gene match. This CDR3 has 13 residues. Germline V lookup: CDR1 SGHDT, CDR2 YYEEEE. As for treatment: randomized to nivolumab then ipilimumab (arm A) or the reverse (arm B). Patients had received no earlier DNA-damaging chemotherapy. PBMC sorting kept live CD3+CD8+ cells without CD19 or CD56. The table came from immunoSEQ multiplex PCR; TCRdb's copy has only in-frame clones and leaves some out. The sample records about 27,000 clones, approximately 77% being singletons. The gene calls are TRBV5-6 and TRBJ1-2, with 11 nucleotides matching TRBD1. This receptor was taken from a human donor with melanoma. Source: CD8+ T cells sorted from blood (inferred from file names), taken from a patient given nivolumab and ipilimumab in sequence. The CDR3, as DNA: TGTGCCAGCAGCCAGGGGACAGGGGGAAGCTACACCTTC. Protein: CASSQGTGGSYTF.